Listed here are 8 T cell receptor beta chains from one sample, sequenced in a study of shared clonotypes between healthy human individuals. Profiled with immunoSEQ multiplex PCR; TCRdb holds only in-frame clones, not every one. The repertoire holds around 2,000,000 clones, with 90% to 95% as singletons. The sequenced sample consisted of naive CD4+ T cells sorted from blood. Subset denoted: CD45RA+ positively selected. The receptors shown here come from a man between 18 and 29 years old in good health.

This rearrangement joins TRBV15 to TRBJ2-7; perhaps TRBD2 as D (5 bases). The CDR3 spans 14 residues. CDR1 and CDR2 (germline): LNHNV, YYDKDF (reference sequence). V was cut by 0 bases and J by 3 bases, with 9 bases left in between. For the CDR3, the DNA is TGTGCCACCAGCAGAGATGGCCGGGGCTACGAGCAGTACTTC. As protein: CATSRDGRGYEQYF.

This sequence joins TRBV9 and TRBJ1-6; 8 nucleotides line up with TRBD1. After removal of 5 bases from V and 5 bases from J, the junction contained 3 bases not matched to a gene. The CDR3 has 14 residues. CDR1 is SGDLS, CDR2 YYNGEE, per germline. CDR3 sequence reads: CASSRTGNNSPLHF. In nucleotides, the CDR3 is TGTGCCAGCAGTAGGACAGGGAATAATTCACCCCTCCACTTT. Full variable domain (rest looked up from reference TRBV9 and TRBJ1-6): DSGVTQTPKHLITATGQRVTLRCSPRSGDLSVYWYQQSLDQGLQFLIQYYNGEERAKGNILERFSAQQFPDLHSELNLSSLELGDSALYFCASSRTGNNSPLHFGNGTRLTVT.

J is TRBJ2-7 and V is TRBV6-6, with 7 bases fitting TRBD1. Trimming took 6 bases from V and 0 from J; bases not matched to a gene: 11. The germline CDR1 and CDR2 sequences are MNHNY and SVGAGI (reference sequence). This CDR3 is 16 amino acids long. CDR3 amino acids: CASSIRRQGPSYEQYF. The CDR3 nucleotides read TGTGCCAGCAGCATCCGGCGACAGGGCCCCTCCTACGAGCAGTACTTC.

The CDR3 is CASSYLPQGGNYGYTF. The CDR3 DNA reads TGTGCCAGCAGTTACCTTCCACAGGGAGGTAACTATGGCTACACCTTC. J is TRBJ1-2 and V is TRBV6-5; maybe TRBD1 (6 bases). The CDR3 length is 16 residues. Trimming took 2 bases from V and 1 from J, leaving 14 bases between them. Germline lookup yields CDR1 MNHEY and CDR2 SVGAGI.

The chain recombines TRBV9 with TRBJ2-3; no clear D. This CDR3 spans 14 amino acids. Germline V gene sequence: CDR1 SGDLS, CDR2 YYNGEE. V gave up 3 bases and J gave up 0 bases, with 8 bases separating them. This CDR3 reads CASSGSLSTDTQYF. The CDR3 nucleotides read TGTGCCAGCAGCGGATCACTCAGCACAGATACGCAGTATTTT.

V gene TRBV5-1 combines with J gene TRBJ2-5; 8 bases are a match to TRBD2. This CDR3 region has 16 residues. J lost 8 bases, V lost 4 bases, and 16 bases had no gene match. Germline V gives CDR1 SGHRS, CDR2 YFSETQ. The CDR3 sequence is CASSPPGSGDAGTQYF. Written as DNA, the CDR3 is TGCGCCAGCAGCCCCCCTGGTAGCGGGGACGCAGGAACCCAGTACTTC.

V gene TRBV7-9 combines with J gene TRBJ2-3; D is ambiguous. This CDR3 comprises 14 residues. V lost 5 bases to trimming and J lost 2 bases, with 11 bases between them. CDR1 and CDR2 (germline): SEHNR, FQNEAQ (reference sequence). In DNA form, the CDR3 reads TGTGCCAGCAGCCAGGACCGAGACACAGATACGCAGTATTTT. Encoded protein: CASSQDRDTDTQYF.

This clone has a count of ten or more. The chain couples TRBV9 to TRBJ2-5; 10 bases are shared with TRBD1. The V segment lost 0 bases and the J segment 5 bases; nucleotides outside the gene matches: 4. The CDR3 contains 15 residues. From germline, CDR1 is SGDLS and CDR2 YYNGEE. As DNA, the CDR3 is TGTGCCAGCAGCGTAGAGGGACAGGGGACGGAGACCCAGTACTTC. Translation: CASSVEGQGTETQYF.